This TCR beta chain was found in a study of cytomegalovirus exposure and HLA in healthy donors. Germline trimming cut 4 bases from V and 9 bases from J; bases unmatched to any gene: 6. In germline, CDR1 is SQVTM, CDR2 ANQGSEA. This CDR3 is built from 13 residues. Findings and caveats of the study: According to reports, the classifier identified cytomegalovirus status with high specificity and sensitivity. Common viral pathogens seemed to be connected with several of the most significant clusters, according to a later analysis.

To note about this clone: Its antigen is unknown.

The PCR had 60 Vbeta and 13 Jbeta primers. Data came from immunoSEQ multiplex PCR; TCRdb stores just in-frame clones and leaves some out. The table has around 67,000 clones, roughly four fifths seen once; the top ten hold almost 7.5%. Donors in the study were healthy people who gave bone marrow. The clonotype was recovered from a woman in her thirties in good health and CMV-seropositive. The chain couples TRBV29-1 to TRBJ2-1; 10 bases fit TRBD2. Sequencing was carried out using PBMCs. In DNA, the CDR3 is TGCAGCGTTGTGGGACTAGCGAGGAGTGAGCAGTTCTTC. Protein product: CSVVGLARSEQFF.